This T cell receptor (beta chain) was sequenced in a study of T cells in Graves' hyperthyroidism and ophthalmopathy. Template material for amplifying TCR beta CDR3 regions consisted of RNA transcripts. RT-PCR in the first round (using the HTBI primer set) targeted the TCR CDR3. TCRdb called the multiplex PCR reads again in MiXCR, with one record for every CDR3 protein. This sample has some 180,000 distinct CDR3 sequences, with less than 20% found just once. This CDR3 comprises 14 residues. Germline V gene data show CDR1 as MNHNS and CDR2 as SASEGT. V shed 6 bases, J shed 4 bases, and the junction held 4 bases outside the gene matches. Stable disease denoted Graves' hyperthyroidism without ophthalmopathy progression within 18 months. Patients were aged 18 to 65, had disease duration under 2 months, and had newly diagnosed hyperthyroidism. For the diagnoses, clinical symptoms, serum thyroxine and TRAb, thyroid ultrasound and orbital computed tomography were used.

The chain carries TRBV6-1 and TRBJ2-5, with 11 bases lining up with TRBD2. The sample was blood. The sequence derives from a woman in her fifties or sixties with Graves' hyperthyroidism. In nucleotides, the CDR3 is TGTGCCAGCAGGGGACTAGCGGATCGAGAGACCCAGTACTTC. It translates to CASRGLADRETQYF.